The clone carrying this TCR beta chain was detected ten times or more. The sample originates from a study of read filtering for tumor transcriptome and immune sequencing. Molecular barcoded adaptors covering alpha/delta and beta/gamma chains were used on 400 to 450 ng RNA. TCRdb itself ran the reads through MiXCR, one entry per CDR3 protein. This sample yields 93,000 or so distinct CDR3 sequences, of which about 22% are seen a single time; approximately 10% belongs to the top ten. Sequencing was performed on a population of CD138-negative cells sorted from bone marrow. The source of this sequence is a donor aged 40 or over with multiple myeloma.

The chain's CDR3 is CSPMVRTEAFF. CDR3 sequence (DNA): TGCAGCCCGATGGTGAGGACTGAAGCTTTCTTT. The chain recombines TRBV20-1 with TRBJ1-1; D is undetermined. Germline values: CDR1 DFQATT, CDR2 SNEGSKA (reference sequence). CDR3 size: 11 residues.